Described below is a single TCR beta chain sequence and its context. This sample was taken from a study of T cell changes during pregnancy in multiple sclerosis. Sequencing used immunoSEQ multiplex PCR; TCRdb keeps in-frame clones, though not all of them. Of around 57,000 clones listed, around 92% are singletons. With V trimmed by 6 bases and J by 7 bases, 8 bases remained unmatched. The CDR3 length is 14 residues. CDR1 and CDR2 (germline): MNHEY, SVGAGI. This chain links TRBV6-5 with TRBJ1-4; 7 nucleotides align to TRBD1. Specimen: peripheral blood, collected in the third trimester of pregnancy. The clonotype originates from a female donor in good health, enrolled as a control in a pregnancy study. The CDR3 DNA reads TGTGCCAGCAGGCCAGGGGGACGGGGTGAAAAACTGTTTTTT. This gives the protein CASRPGGRGEKLFF.